This T cell receptor beta chain was recovered during a study of T cell responses to AZD1222 COVID-19 vaccine. Findings of the study overall: Increased Spike-specific TCR breadth and depth were observed after two AZD1222 doses. Nearly half of spike-specific TCRs reportedly go after variant regions that carry no mutations. Regions 160-218 and 743-854 dominated among vaccine-associated CD4 TCRs spanning spike. Females outnumbered males among donors, who were mostly white British; clonal diversity was possibly underestimated.

A note on this clone: The target antigen is unknown.

Using immunoSEQ multiplex PCR, the repertoire was profiled, and TCRdb retains in-frame clones only, with some absent. The data show fewer than 150,000 clones, roughly 90% seen once. The CDR3 sequence is 15 residues long. The germline CDR1 and CDR2 sequences are GTSNPN and SVGIG (reference sequence). Trimming took 1 base from V and 2 from J; bases not matched to a gene: 7. V usage is TRBV30 and J usage is TRBJ1-2; 7 nucleotides agree with TRBD1. Specimen: peripheral blood, collected on day 0 of AZD1222 vaccination. This receptor was identified in an adult in good health. CDR3: CAWSEVDRANYGYTF. For the CDR3, the DNA is TGTGCCTGGAGTGAGGTCGACAGGGCGAACTATGGCTACACCTTC.